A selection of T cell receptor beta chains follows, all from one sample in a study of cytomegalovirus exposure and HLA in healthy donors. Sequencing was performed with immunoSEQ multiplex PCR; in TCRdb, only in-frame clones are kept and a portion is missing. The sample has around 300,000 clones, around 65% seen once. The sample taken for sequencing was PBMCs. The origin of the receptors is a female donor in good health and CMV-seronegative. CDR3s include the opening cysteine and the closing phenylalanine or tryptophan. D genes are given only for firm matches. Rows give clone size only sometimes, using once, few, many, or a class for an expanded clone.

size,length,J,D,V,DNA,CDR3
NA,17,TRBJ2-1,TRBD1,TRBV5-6,TGTGCCAGCAGCAGGAACAGGGGGGTGCCCCTAGGCAATGAGCAGTTCTTC,CASSRNRGVPLGNEQFF
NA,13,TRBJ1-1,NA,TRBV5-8,TGTGCCAGCAGCCCCACACCGAACACTGAAGCTTTCTTT,CASSPTPNTEAFF
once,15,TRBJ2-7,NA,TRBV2,TGTGCCAGCAGTGTATCTAGCAGATTCTCCTACGAGCAGTACTTC,CASSVSSRFSYEQYF
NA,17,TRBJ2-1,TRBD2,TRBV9,TGTGCCAGCAGCGTAGCACCGGGACTATCCTCCTACAATGAGCAGTTCTTC,CASSVAPGLSSYNEQFF
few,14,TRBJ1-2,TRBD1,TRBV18,TGTGCCAGCTCACCGCGACAGGGACCCTATGGCTACACCTTC,CASSPRQGPYGYTF
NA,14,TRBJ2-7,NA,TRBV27,TGTGCCAGCAGTTTATCGTGGAGAGGAAACGAGCAGTACTTC,CASSLSWRGNEQYF
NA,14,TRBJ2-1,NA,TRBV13,TGTGCCAGCACGGGGTGGAGGCAATCTAATGAGCAGTTCTTC,CASTGWRQSNEQFF
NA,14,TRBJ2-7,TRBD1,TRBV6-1,TGTGCCACCGAACGGGGACAGGCAAACTACGAGCAGTACTTC,CATERGQANYEQYF
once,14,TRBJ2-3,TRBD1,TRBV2,TGTGCCAGCAGGCACAGGGGAGGCACAGATACGCAGTATTTT,CASRHRGGTDTQYF
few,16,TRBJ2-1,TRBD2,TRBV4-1,TGCGCCAGCAGCCCGAGCGGGAGGGCCTCCTACAATGAGCAGTTCTTC,CASSPSGRASYNEQFF
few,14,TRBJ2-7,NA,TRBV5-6,TGTGCCAGCAGCTTGGGTGGGAGAACCAACGAGCAGTACTTC,CASSLGGRTNEQYF
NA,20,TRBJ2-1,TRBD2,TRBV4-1,TGCGCCAGCAGCCAAGTAGGGACTAGCGGGGTATCAAGCTCCTACAATGAGCAGTTCTTC,CASSQVGTSGVSSSYNEQFF
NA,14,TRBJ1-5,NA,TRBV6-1,TGTGCCAGCAGAGAAGCCCTATACAATCAGCCCCAGCATTTT,CASREALYNQPQHF
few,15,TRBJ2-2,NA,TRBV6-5,TGTGCCAGCACACTCAGGGGAGTAAACACCGGGGAGCTGTTTTTT,CASTLRGVNTGELFF
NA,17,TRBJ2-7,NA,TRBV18,TGTGCCAGCTCACCACCGGATAGCTTCCTCCCCTCCTACGAGCAGTACTTC,CASSPPDSFLPSYEQYF
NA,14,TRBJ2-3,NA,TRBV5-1,TGCGCCAGCAGCTCGGGTTCGACTCCAGATACGCAGTATTTT,CASSSGSTPDTQYF
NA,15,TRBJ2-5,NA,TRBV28,TGTGCCAGCAGGCCTGGCGGACATCTTCAAGAGACCCAGTACTTC,CASRPGGHLQETQYF
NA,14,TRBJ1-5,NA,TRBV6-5,TGTGCCAGCAGTTACGACGCAGGCGCGGGGCCCCAGCATTTT,CASSYDAGAGPQHF
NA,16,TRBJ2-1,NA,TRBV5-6,TGTGCCAGCAGCTTGGAGGCGTCTAGCTCCTACAATGAGCAGTTCTTC,CASSLEASSSYNEQFF
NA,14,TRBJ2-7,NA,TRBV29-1,TGCAGCGTTGTAGGTGGGAGCTTGCGCTACGAGCAGTACTTC,CSVVGGSLRYEQYF
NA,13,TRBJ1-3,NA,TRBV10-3,TGTGCCACTACAGATTTCTCTGGAAACACCATATATTTT,CATTDFSGNTIYF
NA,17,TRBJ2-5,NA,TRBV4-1,TGCGCCAGCAGCCAAGGGTTAGATCTAGCGTTCCAAGAGACCCAGTACTTC,CASSQGLDLAFQETQYF
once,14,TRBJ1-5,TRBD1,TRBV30,TGTGCCTGGAGGGGACAGGGTCGAAATGGGCCCCAGCATTTT,CAWRGQGRNGPQHF
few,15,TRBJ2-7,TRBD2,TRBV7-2,TGTGCCAGCAGCTCCGCCGGGACTAGCGGCTACGAGCAGTACTTC,CASSSAGTSGYEQYF
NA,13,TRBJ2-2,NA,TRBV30,TGTGCCTGGAGTCCGCAGGGGTCCGGGGAGCTGTTTTTT,CAWSPQGSGELFF
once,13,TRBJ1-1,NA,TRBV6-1,TGTGCCAGCAGTGAAAGGCGGGATACTGAAGCTTTCTTT,CASSERRDTEAFF
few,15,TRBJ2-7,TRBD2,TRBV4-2,TGTGCCAGCAGCCTGTCTAGCGGAGGGGCCTACGAGCAGTACTTC,CASSLSSGGAYEQYF
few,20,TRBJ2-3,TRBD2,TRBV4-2,TGTGCCAGCAGCCAAGTTCTTAGACTAGCGGGAGCAAGCAGAACAGATACGCAGTATTTT,CASSQVLRLAGASRTDTQYF
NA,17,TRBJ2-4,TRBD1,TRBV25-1,TGTGCCAGCAGTGAATCGCGGACAGGCGCGGCCAAAAACATTCAGTACTTC,CASSESRTGAAKNIQYF
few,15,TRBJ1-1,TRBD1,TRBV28,TGTGCCAGCAGTCGCGGGGACAGGGGTAACACTGAAGCTTTCTTT,CASSRGDRGNTEAFF
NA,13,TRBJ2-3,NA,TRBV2,TGTGCCGTCGGGATAGCGGCAACAGATACGCAGTATTTT,CAVGIAATDTQYF
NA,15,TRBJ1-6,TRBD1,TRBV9,TGTGCCAGCAGTCAACGACAGGGCTCCAATTCACCCCTCCACTTT,CASSQRQGSNSPLHF
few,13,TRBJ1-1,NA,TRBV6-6,TGTGCCAGCAGGCCAACCGGGAACACTGAAGCTTTCTTT,CASRPTGNTEAFF
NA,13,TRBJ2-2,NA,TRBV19,TGTGCCAGTAGTACCAGGGGCACCGGGGAGCTGTTTTTT,CASSTRGTGELFF
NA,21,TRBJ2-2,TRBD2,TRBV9,TGTGCCAGCAGCGTAGCCCCCGCACCACTTAGCGGGAGTTCCAACACCGGGGAGCTGTTTTTT,CASSVAPAPLSGSSNTGELFF
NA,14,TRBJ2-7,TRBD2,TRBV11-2,TGTGCCAGCAGGGGACTAGCGGGAGGAGCCGAGCAGTACTTC,CASRGLAGGAEQYF
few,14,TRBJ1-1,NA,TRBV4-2,TGTGCCAGCAGCCAAGAGGGAGTGAACACTGAAGCTTTCTTT,CASSQEGVNTEAFF
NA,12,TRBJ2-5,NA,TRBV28,TGTGCCAGCAGTTTATACTGGGAGACCCAGTACTTC,CASSLYWETQYF
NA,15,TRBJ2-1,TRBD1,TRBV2,TGTGCCAGCAGCACCCGGGACAGGGGCTCGAATGAGCAGTTCTTC,CASSTRDRGSNEQFF
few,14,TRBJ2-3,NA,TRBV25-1,TGTGCCAGCATGGGGCAGGGTAGCACAGATACGCAGTATTTT,CASMGQGSTDTQYF
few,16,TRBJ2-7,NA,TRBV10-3,TGTGCCATCAGTGATCCCACTAGGGTGGCTGGCTACGAGCAGTACTTC,CAISDPTRVAGYEQYF
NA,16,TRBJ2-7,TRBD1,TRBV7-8,TGTGCCAGCAGACACGACTCCGGGACAGCAGCCTACGAGCAGTACTTC,CASRHDSGTAAYEQYF
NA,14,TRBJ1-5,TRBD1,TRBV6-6,TGTGCCAGCAGGAGAGACAGGGATGTTCAGCCCCAGCATTTT,CASRRDRDVQPQHF
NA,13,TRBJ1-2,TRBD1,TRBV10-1,TGCGCCAGCAGTCGCGACAGGGAAGGGGGGTACACCTTC,CASSRDREGGYTF
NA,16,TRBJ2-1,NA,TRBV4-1,TGCGCCAGCAGCCAATCCCCAGGTATTACCTACAATGAGCAGTTCTTC,CASSQSPGITYNEQFF
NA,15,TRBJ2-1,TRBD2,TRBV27,TGTGCCAGCAGTTTCGCGAGCGGGAGATGGGTTGAGCAGTTCTTC,CASSFASGRWVEQFF
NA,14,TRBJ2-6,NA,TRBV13,TGTGCCAGCAGCGAACGGACAGGGGCCAACGTCCTGACTTTC,CASSERTGANVLTF
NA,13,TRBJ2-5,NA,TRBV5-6,TGTGCCAGCAGCTTGGACTTCCAAGAGACCCAGTACTTC,CASSLDFQETQYF
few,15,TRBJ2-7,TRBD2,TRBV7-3,TGTGCCAGCAGCCCCGGGAGCGGGGGCATCTACGAGCAGTACTTC,CASSPGSGGIYEQYF
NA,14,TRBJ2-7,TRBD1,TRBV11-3,TGTGCCAGCAGCATCGGGACAGGGTCCTACGAGCAGTACTTC,CASSIGTGSYEQYF
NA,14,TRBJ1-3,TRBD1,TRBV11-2,TGTGCCAGCAGCCCCGGGACAGGAGGAAACACCATATATTTT,CASSPGTGGNTIYF
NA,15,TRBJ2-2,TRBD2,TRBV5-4,TGTGCCAGCAGCTTCGGCGGGACTACCACCGGGGAGCTGTTTTTT,CASSFGGTTTGELFF
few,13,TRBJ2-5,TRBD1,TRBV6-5,TGTGCCAGCAGTTACGACAGGGGGGAGACCCAGTACTTC,CASSYDRGETQYF
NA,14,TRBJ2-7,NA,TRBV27,TGTGCCAGCAGTTACAGGGTAAATGCCTACGAGCAGTACTTC,CASSYRVNAYEQYF
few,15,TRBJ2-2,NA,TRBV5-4,TGTGCCAGCAGCTTGACAGGGAGGGACACCGGGGAGCTGTTTTTT,CASSLTGRDTGELFF